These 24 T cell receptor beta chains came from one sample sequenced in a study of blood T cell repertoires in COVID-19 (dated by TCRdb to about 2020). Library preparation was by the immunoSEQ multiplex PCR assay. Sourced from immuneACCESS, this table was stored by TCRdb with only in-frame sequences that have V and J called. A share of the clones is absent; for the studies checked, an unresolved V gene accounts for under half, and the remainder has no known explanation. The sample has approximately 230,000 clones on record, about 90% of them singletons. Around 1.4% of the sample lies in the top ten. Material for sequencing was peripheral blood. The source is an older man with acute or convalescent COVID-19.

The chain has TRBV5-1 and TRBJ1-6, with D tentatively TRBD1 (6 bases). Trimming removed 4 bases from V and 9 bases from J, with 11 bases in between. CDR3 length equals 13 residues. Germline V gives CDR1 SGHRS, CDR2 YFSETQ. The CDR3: CASSLGQPSPLHF. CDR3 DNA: TGCGCCAGCAGCCTCGGACAGCCTTCACCCCTCCACTTT.

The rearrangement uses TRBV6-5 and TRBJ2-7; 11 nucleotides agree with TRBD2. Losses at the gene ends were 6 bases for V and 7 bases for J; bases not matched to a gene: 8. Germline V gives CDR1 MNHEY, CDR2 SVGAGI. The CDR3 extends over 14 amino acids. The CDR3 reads CASRTSGKGREQYF. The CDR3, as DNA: TGTGCCAGCAGGACTAGCGGGAAGGGTCGAGAGCAGTACTTC.

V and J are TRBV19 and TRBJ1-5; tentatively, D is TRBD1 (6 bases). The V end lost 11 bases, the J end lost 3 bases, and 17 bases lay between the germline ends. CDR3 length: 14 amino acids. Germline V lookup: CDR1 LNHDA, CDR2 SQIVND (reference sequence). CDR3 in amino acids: CAVAPHRDNQPQHF. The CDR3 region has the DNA TGTGCCGTAGCCCCCCACAGGGACAATCAGCCCCAGCATTTT.

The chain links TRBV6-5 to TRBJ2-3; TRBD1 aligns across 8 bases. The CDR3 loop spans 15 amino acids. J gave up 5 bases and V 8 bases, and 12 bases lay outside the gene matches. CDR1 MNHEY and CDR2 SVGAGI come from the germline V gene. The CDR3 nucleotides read TGTGCCAGCGGAAGGGGCAGGGGGCATAAAGATACGCAGTATTTT. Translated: CASGRGRGHKDTQYF.

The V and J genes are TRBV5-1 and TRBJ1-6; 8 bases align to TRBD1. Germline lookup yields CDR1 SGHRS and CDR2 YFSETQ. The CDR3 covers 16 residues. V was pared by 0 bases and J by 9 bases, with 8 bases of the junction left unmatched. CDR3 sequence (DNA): TGCGCCAGCAGCTTGGTCCCTGGACAGGGCGGTTCACCCCTCCACTTT. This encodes CASSLVPGQGGSPLHF.

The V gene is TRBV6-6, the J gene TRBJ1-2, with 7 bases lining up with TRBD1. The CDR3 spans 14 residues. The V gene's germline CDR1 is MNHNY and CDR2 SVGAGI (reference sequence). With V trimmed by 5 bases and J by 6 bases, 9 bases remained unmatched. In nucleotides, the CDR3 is TGTGCCAGCAGTACAAGGCGACAGGGAGATGGCTACACCTTC. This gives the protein CASSTRRQGDGYTF.

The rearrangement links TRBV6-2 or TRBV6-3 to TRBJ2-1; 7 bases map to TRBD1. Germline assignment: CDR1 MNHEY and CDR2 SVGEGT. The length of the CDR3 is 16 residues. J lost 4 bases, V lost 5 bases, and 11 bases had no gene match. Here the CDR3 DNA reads TGTGCCAGCAGTCCCAGACAGGGAATGGGGTACAATGAGCAGTTCTTC. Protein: CASSPRQGMGYNEQFF.

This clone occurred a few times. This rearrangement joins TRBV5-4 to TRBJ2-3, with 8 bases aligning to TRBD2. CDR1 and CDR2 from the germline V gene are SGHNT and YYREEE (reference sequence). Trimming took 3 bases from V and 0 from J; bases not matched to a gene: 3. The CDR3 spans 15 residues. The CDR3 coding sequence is TGTGCCAGCAGCTCGATAGCGGGAAGCACAGATACGCAGTATTTT. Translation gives CASSSIAGSTDTQYF.

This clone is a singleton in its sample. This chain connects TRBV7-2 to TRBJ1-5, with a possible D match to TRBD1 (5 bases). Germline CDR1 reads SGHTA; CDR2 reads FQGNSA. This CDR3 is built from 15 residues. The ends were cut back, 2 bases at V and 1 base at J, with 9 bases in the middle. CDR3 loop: CASSLTGESNQPQHF. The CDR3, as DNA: TGTGCCAGCAGCTTAACAGGAGAGAGCAATCAGCCCCAGCATTTT.

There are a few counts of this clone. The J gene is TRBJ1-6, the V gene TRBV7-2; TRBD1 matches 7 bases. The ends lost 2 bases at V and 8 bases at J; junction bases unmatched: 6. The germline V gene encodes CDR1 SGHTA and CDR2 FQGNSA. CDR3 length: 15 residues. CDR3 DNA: TGTGCCAGCAGCTTAAACAGGGGATGGGATTCACCCCTCCACTTT. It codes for CASSLNRGWDSPLHF.

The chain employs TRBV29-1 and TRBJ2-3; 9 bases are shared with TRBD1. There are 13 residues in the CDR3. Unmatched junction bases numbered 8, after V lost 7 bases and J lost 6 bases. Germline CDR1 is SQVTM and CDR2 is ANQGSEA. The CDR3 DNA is TGCAGCGGGCCGGGACAGGGTGGGGATACGCAGTATTTT. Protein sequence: CSGPGQGGDTQYF.

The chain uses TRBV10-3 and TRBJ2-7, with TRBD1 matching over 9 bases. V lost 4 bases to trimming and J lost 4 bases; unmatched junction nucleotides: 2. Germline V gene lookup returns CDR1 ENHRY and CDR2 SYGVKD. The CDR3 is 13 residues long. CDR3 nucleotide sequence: TGTGCCATCAGTGGGACAGGGGATTACGAGCAGTACTTC. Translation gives CAISGTGDYEQYF.

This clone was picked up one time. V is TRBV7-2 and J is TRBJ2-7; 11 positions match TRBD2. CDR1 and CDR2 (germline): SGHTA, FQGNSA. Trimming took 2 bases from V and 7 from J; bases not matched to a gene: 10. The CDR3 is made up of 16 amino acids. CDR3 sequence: CASSLNLGSGRDEQYF. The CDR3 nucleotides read TGTGCCAGCAGCTTAAATTTGGGTAGCGGGAGGGATGAGCAGTACTTC.

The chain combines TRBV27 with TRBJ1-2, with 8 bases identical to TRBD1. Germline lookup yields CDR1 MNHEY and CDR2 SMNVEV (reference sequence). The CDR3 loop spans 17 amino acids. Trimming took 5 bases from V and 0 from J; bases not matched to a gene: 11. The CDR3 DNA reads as TGTGCCAGCAGTCTTAACCGTGACAGGGGATCTAACTATGGCTACACCTTC. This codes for CASSLNRDRGSNYGYTF.

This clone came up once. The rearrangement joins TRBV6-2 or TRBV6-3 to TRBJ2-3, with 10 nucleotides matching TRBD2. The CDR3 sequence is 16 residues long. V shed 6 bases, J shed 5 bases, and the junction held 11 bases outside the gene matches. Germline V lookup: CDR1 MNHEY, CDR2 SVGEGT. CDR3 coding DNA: TGTGCCAGCAGCAGTAGCGGGAGGAGGGTTGGAGATACGCAGTATTTT. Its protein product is CASSSSGRRVGDTQYF.

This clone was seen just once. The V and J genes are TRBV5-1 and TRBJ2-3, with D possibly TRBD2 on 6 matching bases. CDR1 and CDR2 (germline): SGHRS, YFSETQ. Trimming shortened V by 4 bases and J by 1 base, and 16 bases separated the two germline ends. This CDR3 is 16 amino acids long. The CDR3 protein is CASSQGRASGTDTQYF. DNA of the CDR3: TGCGCCAGCAGCCAAGGACGGGCTAGCGGCACAGATACGCAGTATTTT.

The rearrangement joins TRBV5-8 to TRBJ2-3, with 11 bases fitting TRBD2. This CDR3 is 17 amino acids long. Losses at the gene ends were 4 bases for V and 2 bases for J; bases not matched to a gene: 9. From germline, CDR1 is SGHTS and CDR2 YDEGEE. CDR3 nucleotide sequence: TGTGCCAGCAGCCTCAGAGGACTAGCGGGTTTCACAGATACGCAGTATTTT. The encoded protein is CASSLRGLAGFTDTQYF.

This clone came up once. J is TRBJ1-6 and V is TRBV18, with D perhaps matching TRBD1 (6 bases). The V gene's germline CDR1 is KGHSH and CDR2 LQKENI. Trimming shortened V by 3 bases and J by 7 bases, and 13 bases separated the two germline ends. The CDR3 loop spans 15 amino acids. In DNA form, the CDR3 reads TGTGCCAGCTCACCGGGCAGGGGATCGAATTCACCCCTCCACTTT. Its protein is CASSPGRGSNSPLHF. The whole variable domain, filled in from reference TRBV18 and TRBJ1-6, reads NAGVMQNPRHLVRRRGQEARLRCSPMKGHSHVYWYRQLPEEGLKFMVYLQKENIIDESGMPKERFSAEFPKEGPSILRIQQVVRGDSAAYFCASSPGRGSNSPLHFGNGTRLTVT.

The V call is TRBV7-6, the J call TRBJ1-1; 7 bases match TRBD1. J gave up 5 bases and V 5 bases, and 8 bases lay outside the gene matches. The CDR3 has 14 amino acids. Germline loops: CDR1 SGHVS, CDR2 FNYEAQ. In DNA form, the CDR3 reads TGTGCCAGCAGCGCGCTACCGACAGGGACTGAAGCTTTCTTT. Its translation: CASSALPTGTEAFF.

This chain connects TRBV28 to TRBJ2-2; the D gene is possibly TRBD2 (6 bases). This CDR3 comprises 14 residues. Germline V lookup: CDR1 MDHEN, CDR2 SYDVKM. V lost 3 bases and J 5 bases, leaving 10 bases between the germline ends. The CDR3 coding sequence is TGTGCCAGCAGTTTTTACAGCGGGACCGGGGAGCTGTTTTTT. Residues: CASSFYSGTGELFF.

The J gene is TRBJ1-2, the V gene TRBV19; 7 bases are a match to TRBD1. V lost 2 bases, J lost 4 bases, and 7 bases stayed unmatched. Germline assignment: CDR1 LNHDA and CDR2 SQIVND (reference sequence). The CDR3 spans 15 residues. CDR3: CASSIPPGTVYGYTF. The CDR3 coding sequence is TGTGCCAGTAGTATACCACCCGGGACAGTCTATGGCTACACCTTC.

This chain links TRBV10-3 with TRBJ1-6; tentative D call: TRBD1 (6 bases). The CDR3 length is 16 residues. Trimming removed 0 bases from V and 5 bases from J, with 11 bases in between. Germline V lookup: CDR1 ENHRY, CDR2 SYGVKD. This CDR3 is CAISESAGAHNSPLHF. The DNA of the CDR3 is TGTGCCATCAGTGAGTCCGCGGGGGCGCATAATTCACCCCTCCACTTT.

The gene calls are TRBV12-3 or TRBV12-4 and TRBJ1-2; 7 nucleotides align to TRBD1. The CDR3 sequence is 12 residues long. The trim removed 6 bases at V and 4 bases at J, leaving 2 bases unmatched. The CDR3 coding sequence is TGTGCCAGCAGCAGGGACAGCTATGGCTACACCTTC. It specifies CASSRDSYGYTF.

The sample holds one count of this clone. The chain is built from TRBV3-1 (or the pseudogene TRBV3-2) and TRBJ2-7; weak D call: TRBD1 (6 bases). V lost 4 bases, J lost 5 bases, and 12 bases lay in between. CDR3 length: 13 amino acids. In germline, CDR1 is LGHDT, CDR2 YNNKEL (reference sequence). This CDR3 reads CASSPDRSDEQYF. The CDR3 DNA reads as TGTGCCAGCAGCCCTGACAGGTCCGACGAGCAGTACTTC.